This TCR beta chain stems from a study of blood T cell repertoires in COVID-19. The overall study: The United States, Italy and Spain supplied acute and convalescent COVID-19 samples. PBMCs, B-cell-depleted T cells, or T cells provided the cDNA or gDNA that made up the material.

Trimming took off 2 bases at V and 3 bases at J, with 14 bases between the two ends. Germline V gene data show CDR1 as GTSNPN and CDR2 as SVGIG (reference sequence). The CDR3 is made up of 14 amino acids. Study processing details: It was from reference gene primer amplification that nucleated cell counts were estimated. Profiling relied on immunoSEQ multiplex PCR, and the TCRdb table lists in-frame clones only, not all of them. V, J and clone size were drawn from that table, and D and trimming were deduced from the DNA. This sample carries 220,000 or so clones, roughly 80% of them seen once, and the ten largest clones take 3%.

This sequence joins TRBV30 and TRBJ2-7; TRBD2 might be the D (7 bases). Sequencing was done on a sample of peripheral blood. The sequence was obtained from a woman under 40 who had recovered from COVID-19. The CDR3 here is CAWSWRGGYYEQYF. The CDR3 bases are TGTGCCTGGAGTTGGCGCGGGGGCTACTACGAGCAGTACTTC.